Sequencing of this T cell receptor beta chain was carried out in a study of long-term antiretroviral therapy in people with HIV. At the survey level, the v3.0 immunoSEQ assay was run. The assay was immunoSEQ multiplex PCR, and TCRdb's table has in-frame clones only and misses some. This sample has around 7,400 clones, with approximately 84% found just once. This specimen was unsorted PBMCs, taken 2.5 to 2.6 years before starting antiretroviral therapy. The clonotype comes from a man in his forties with HIV.

CDR3 loop: CASSSGQGAYTGELFF. The DNA of the CDR3 is TGTGCCAGCAGCTCGGGACAGGGGGCGTATACCGGGGAGCTGTTTTTT. The rearrangement links TRBV7-2 to TRBJ2-2; 12 nucleotides align to TRBD1. The length of the CDR3 is 16 residues. Germline CDR1 and CDR2: SGHTA and FQGNSA. With V trimmed by 4 bases and J by 5 bases, 5 bases remained unmatched. The variable domain in full, completed from reference TRBV7-2 and TRBJ2-2, reads GAGVSQSPSNKVTEKGKDVELRCDPISGHTALYWYRQSLGQGLEFLIYFQGNSAPDKSGLPSDRFSAERTGGSVSTLTIQRTQQEDSAVYLCASSSGQGAYTGELFFGEGSRLTVL.